The following is a T cell receptor beta chain sequence with its context. Its antigen is undetermined. These data originate in a study of T cell responses to AZD1222 COVID-19 vaccine. Profiled with immunoSEQ multiplex PCR; TCRdb holds only in-frame clones, not every one. Of about 56,000 clones listed, 86% were seen once; the top ten hold about 7%. Germline V gives CDR1 MDHEN, CDR2 SYDVKM. The CDR3 consists of 16 residues. Losses at the gene ends were 6 bases for V and 1 base for J; bases not matched to a gene: 7. The study's findings and limits: Just a handful of AZD1222 recipients were seropositive at baseline. Once two AZD1222 doses were given, Spike-specific TCR breadth and depth went up. It should be noted that donors were predominantly white British and more often female, and clonal diversity was possibly underestimated. Spike regions recognized by vaccine-associated CD4 TCRs spanned the protein, led by 160-218 and 743-854.

The starting material was peripheral blood, obtained 28 days after the second AZD1222 dose. V and J are TRBV28 and TRBJ2-2; 8 bases line up with TRBD1. This receptor was taken from an adult who received the AZD1222 COVID-19 vaccine. The CDR3 DNA follows: TGTGCCAGCAGAATCTCCGGGACAGGGAACACCGGGGAGCTGTTTTTT. Protein sequence: CASRISGTGNTGELFF.